This T cell receptor (beta chain) was found in a study of T cell changes during pregnancy in multiple sclerosis. Sequenced by immunoSEQ multiplex PCR; TCRdb stores in-frame clones only, minus some. The sample lists some 140,000 clones; around 97% were seen once. The CDR3 consists of 16 residues. Germline trimming cut 5 bases from V and 1 base from J; bases unmatched to any gene: 10. Germline CDR1 and CDR2: MGHDK and SYGVNS. The origin of this receptor is a female donor with multiple sclerosis, enrolled in a pregnancy study. The specimen comprised peripheral blood, sampled after pregnancy. The V call is TRBV25-1, the J call TRBJ1-1; 7 bases map to TRBD1. The CDR3 is CASSPLPGGSNTEAFF. CDR3 in DNA: TGTGCCAGCAGTCCTCTGCCAGGGGGTTCGAACACTGAAGCTTTCTTT.